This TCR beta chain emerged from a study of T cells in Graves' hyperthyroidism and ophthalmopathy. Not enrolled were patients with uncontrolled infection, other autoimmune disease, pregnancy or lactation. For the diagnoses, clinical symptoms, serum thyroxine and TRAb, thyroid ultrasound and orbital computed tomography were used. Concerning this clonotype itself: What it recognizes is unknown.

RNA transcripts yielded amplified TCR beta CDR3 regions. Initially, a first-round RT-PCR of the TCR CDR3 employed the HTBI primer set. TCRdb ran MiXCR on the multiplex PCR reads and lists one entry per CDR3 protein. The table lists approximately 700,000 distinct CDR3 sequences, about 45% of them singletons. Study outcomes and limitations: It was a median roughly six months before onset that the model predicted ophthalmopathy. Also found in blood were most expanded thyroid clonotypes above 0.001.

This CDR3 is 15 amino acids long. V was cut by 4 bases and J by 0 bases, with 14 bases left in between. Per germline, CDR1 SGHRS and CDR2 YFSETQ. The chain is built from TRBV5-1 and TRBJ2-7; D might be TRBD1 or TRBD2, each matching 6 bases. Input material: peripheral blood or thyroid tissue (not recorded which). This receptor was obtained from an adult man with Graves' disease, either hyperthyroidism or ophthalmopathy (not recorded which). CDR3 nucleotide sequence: TGCGCCAGCAGCGGGGGGACAAGTAGCTCCTACGAGCAGTACTTC. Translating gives CASSGGTSSSYEQYF.